Listed below are T cell receptor beta chains from one sample, sequenced in a study of cytomegalovirus exposure and HLA in healthy donors. TCRdb's table, derived via immunoSEQ multiplex PCR, lists solely in-frame clones and lacks some. The sample has some 200,000 clones, over 80% seen once. Sequencing used PBMCs. These receptors all stem from a boy aged 2 to 9 in good health and CMV-seronegative. Each CDR3 is given with its conserved first and last residue. The order of the fields is D gene, V gene, J gene, CDR3 protein. D genes are given only for firm matches.

d_call: NA
v_call: TRBV5-4
j_call: TRBJ1-4
cdr3_aa: CASSLNGEKLFF

d_call: NA
v_call: TRBV27
j_call: TRBJ1-6
cdr3_aa: CASSTPPDSRLNSPLHF

d_call: TRBD2
v_call: TRBV2
j_call: TRBJ2-1
cdr3_aa: CASLGGGAFDEQFF

d_call: NA
v_call: TRBV2
j_call: TRBJ2-1
cdr3_aa: CASSTSRGQGLQRDNEQFF

d_call: TRBD1
v_call: TRBV6-5
j_call: TRBJ1-6
cdr3_aa: CASSYSRGPNSPLHF

d_call: TRBD1
v_call: TRBV4-2
j_call: TRBJ1-4
cdr3_aa: CASSQGQGAANEKLFF

d_call: TRBD1
v_call: TRBV19
j_call: TRBJ2-1
cdr3_aa: CASTSFEPGQGYNEQFF

d_call: NA
v_call: TRBV14
j_call: TRBJ1-1
cdr3_aa: CASSPGKGMNTEAFF

d_call: NA
v_call: TRBV2
j_call: TRBJ1-2
cdr3_aa: CASSDPLGRGGLWGYTF

d_call: NA
v_call: TRBV15
j_call: TRBJ1-2
cdr3_aa: CATSRDRGQGQSYTF

d_call: TRBD2
v_call: TRBV5-4
j_call: TRBJ2-5
cdr3_aa: CASSFGLAGGETQYF

d_call: TRBD2
v_call: TRBV6-6
j_call: TRBJ2-7
cdr3_aa: CASSYSSGEFYEQYF

d_call: TRBD1
v_call: TRBV15
j_call: TRBJ1-6
cdr3_aa: CATRGGQVGSPLHF

d_call: TRBD2
v_call: TRBV6-5
j_call: TRBJ2-5
cdr3_aa: CASSYMRGETQYF

d_call: TRBD1
v_call: TRBV9
j_call: TRBJ1-2
cdr3_aa: CASSTEHGTGIYGYTF

d_call: NA
v_call: TRBV7-9
j_call: TRBJ1-1
cdr3_aa: CASSLYLLGGLNTEAFF

d_call: TRBD2
v_call: TRBV11-3
j_call: TRBJ2-7
cdr3_aa: CASSLASGDLYEQYF